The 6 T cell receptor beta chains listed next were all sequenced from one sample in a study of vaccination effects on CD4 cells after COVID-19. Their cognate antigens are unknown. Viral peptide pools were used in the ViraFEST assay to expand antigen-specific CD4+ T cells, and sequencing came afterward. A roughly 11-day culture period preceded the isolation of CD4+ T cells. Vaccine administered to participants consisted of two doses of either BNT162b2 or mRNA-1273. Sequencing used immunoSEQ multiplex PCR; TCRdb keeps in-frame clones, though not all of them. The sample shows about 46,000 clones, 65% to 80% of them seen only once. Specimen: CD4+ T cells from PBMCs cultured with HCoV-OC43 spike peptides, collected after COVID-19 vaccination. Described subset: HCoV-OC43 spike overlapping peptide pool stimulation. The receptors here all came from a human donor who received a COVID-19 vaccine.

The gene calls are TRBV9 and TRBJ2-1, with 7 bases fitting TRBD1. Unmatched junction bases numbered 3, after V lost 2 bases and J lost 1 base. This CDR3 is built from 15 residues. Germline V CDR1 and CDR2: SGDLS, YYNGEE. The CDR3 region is CASSVGTVSYNEQFF. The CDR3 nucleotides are TGTGCCAGCAGCGTCGGGACAGTTTCCTACAATGAGCAGTTCTTC.

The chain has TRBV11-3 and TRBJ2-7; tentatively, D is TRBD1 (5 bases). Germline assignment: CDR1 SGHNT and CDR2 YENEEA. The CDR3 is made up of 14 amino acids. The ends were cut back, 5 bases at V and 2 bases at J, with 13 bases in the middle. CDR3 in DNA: TGTGCCAGCAGCCCAAGGACACCCCCCTACGAGCAGTACTTC. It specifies CASSPRTPPYEQYF.

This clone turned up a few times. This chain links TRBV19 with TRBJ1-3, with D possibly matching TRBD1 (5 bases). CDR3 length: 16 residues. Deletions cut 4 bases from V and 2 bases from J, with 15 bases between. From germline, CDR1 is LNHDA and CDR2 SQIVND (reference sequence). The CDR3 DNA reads TGTGCCAGTAGTACCGGACCAGGGTCCACTGGAAACACCATATATTTT. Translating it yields CASSTGPGSTGNTIYF.

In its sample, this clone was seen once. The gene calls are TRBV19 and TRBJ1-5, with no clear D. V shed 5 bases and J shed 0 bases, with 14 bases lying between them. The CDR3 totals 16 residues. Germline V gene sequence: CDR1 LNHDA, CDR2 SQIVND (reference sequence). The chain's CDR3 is CASSLLRGYSNQPQHF. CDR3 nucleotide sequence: TGTGCCAGTAGTTTATTGCGGGGATATAGCAATCAGCCCCAGCATTTT.

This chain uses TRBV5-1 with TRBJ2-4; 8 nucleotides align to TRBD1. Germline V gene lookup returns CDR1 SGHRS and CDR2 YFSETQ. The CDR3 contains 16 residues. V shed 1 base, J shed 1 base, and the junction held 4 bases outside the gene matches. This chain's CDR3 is CASSLRTGSAKNIQYF. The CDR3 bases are TGCGCCAGCAGCTTGAGGACAGGGAGCGCCAAAAACATTCAGTACTTC. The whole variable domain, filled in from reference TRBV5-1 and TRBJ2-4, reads KAGVTQTPRYLIKTRGQQVTLSCSPISGHRSVSWYQQTPGQGLQFLFEYFSETQRNKGNFPGRFSGRQFSNSRSEMNVSTLELGDSALYLCASSLRTGSAKNIQYFGAGTRLSVL.

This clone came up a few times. The CDR3 nucleotides are TGTGCCAGCAGTTTAGAGTTTAATCAGTTCTTC. Amino acids: CASSLEFNQFF. The chain has TRBV12-3 or TRBV12-4 and TRBJ2-1; no clear D gene. The V end lost 1 base, the J end lost 13 bases, and 8 bases lay between the germline ends. This CDR3 has 11 residues.